This T cell receptor beta chain was captured by sequencing in a study of control samples from healthy donors and cancer patients. Profiling relied on immunoSEQ multiplex PCR, and the TCRdb table lists in-frame clones only, not all of them. The sample records about 150,000 clones, around 86% being singletons. Germline-derived CDR1 and CDR2 are MNHNS and SASEGT. V dropped 2 bases and J dropped 4 bases, with 8 bases sitting between them. The CDR3 is 14 residues long. What was sequenced was blood. V usage is TRBV6-1 and J usage is TRBJ2-2; no reliable D call. This receptor was obtained from a man under 40 in good health. The CDR3 DNA follows: TGTGCCAGCAGTGAAACCGGTGCCACCGGGGAGCTGTTTTTT. Its protein product is CASSETGATGELFF.